The 21 T cell receptor beta chains reported below all come from one sample, sequenced in a study of T cells after yellow fever vaccination. TCRdb called the 5' RACE reads again in MiXCR, with one record for every CDR3 protein. The repertoire holds 300,000 to 350,000 distinct CDR3 sequences, with 7% to 9% as singletons. The sequences come from PBMCs, collected 45 days after the first yellow fever vaccination. Source of these receptors: a man between 18 and 29 years old who received the YFV17D yellow fever vaccine.

This clonotype appeared a few times. This chain joins TRBV4-3 and TRBJ2-2, with D maybe TRBD1 (6 bases). CDR3 size: 14 residues. Germline CDR1 is LGHNA and CDR2 is YSLEER. V was clipped by 5 bases and J by 3 bases, with 10 bases between them. For the CDR3, the DNA is TGCGCCAGCAGCGGACAGATTCACACCGGGGAGCTGTTTTTT. It encodes CASSGQIHTGELFF.

There are a few counts of this clonotype. V and J are TRBV11-2 and TRBJ2-1, with D possibly called TRBD1 or TRBD2 (5 bases each). V was pared by 4 bases and J by 8 bases, with 12 bases between. CDR3 length: 13 residues. Per the germline V gene, CDR1 is SGHAT and CDR2 is FQNNGV. The CDR3 nucleotides read TGTGCCAGCAGCTCCCCGGGGCGGGATGAGCAGTTCTTC. This gives the protein CASSSPGRDEQFF.

The table lists this clonotype with many counts. The chain couples TRBV7-2 to TRBJ1-1; tentatively, D is TRBD1 (5 bases). The CDR3 contains 14 residues. Germline assignment: CDR1 SGHTA and CDR2 FQGNSA. The V end was cut by 4 bases, the J end by 1 base, with 10 bases between. The CDR3 nucleotides are TGTGCCAGCAGCTCTCGAAGGGGGAACACTGAAGCTTTCTTT. It codes for CASSSRRGNTEAFF.

The V gene is TRBV5-1, the J gene TRBJ2-3, with 10 bases identical to TRBD1. This CDR3 is built from 17 residues. Trimming at V came to 1 base and at J to 5 bases, leaving 10 bases not matched to a gene. Germline assignment: CDR1 SGHRS and CDR2 YFSETQ. The CDR3: CASSLPPGTGVGDTQYF. CDR3 DNA: TGCGCCAGCAGCTTGCCCCCCGGGACAGGGGTCGGAGATACGCAGTATTTT.

This clonotype was found a few times. This chain connects TRBV4-1 to TRBJ2-1; TRBD2 is a possible D gene (6 bases). The CDR3 length is 14 residues. V gave up 4 bases and J gave up 7 bases, with 14 bases separating them. From germline, CDR1 is MGHRA and CDR2 YSYEKL. For the CDR3, the DNA is TGCGCCAGCAGCCCACTTGCGGGGTCGAATGAGCAGTTCTTC. It is translated as CASSPLAGSNEQFF.

This clonotype was seen more than once but under ten times. V and J are TRBV9 and TRBJ2-3, with 8 bases fitting TRBD1. After removal of 3 bases from V and 6 bases from J, the junction contained 9 bases not matched to a gene. This CDR3 is built from 15 residues. The germline V gene has CDR1 SGDLS and CDR2 YYNGEE. Written as DNA, the CDR3 is TGTGCCAGCAGCGCCCGAAGGACAGGGTCCGATACGCAGTATTTT. Protein product: CASSARRTGSDTQYF.

V and J are TRBV4-1 and TRBJ2-5; 12 nucleotides line up with TRBD2. The V gene's germline CDR1 is MGHRA and CDR2 YSYEKL. The V and J ends lost 0 bases and 1 base, in that order; junction bases with no gene match: 3. The CDR3 has 17 amino acids. The CDR3 region is CASSQDTTSGGQETQYF. In DNA, the CDR3 is TGCGCCAGCAGCCAAGATACGACTAGCGGGGGCCAAGAGACCCAGTACTTC.

This clonotype was detected only a few times. The rearrangement links TRBV20-1 to TRBJ2-3; 12 bases match TRBD2. Trimming removed 0 bases from V and 2 bases from J; junction bases left unmatched: 12. CDR3 length: 19 residues. Germline CDR1 is DFQATT and CDR2 is SNEGSKA (reference sequence). The CDR3 DNA reads TGCAGTGCTAGAGATGGCGGCGGACTAGCGGGGAAAATCACAGATACGCAGTATTTT. It specifies CSARDGGGLAGKITDTQYF.

The chain is built from TRBV12-3 or TRBV12-4 and TRBJ2-1; possible D gene TRBD2, 7 bases. V lost 3 bases, J lost 1 base, and 16 bases lay in between. This CDR3 is 17 amino acids long. This CDR3 reads CASSFGGGLLSYNEQFF. As DNA, the CDR3 is TGTGCCAGCAGTTTTGGGGGGGGGCTTTTGTCCTACAATGAGCAGTTCTTC.

The V and J genes are TRBV5-4 and TRBJ2-6; D remains unclear. The CDR3 loop spans 16 amino acids. Germline-derived CDR1 and CDR2 are SGHNT and YYREEE (reference sequence). Trimming shortened V by 4 bases and J by 1 base, and 12 bases separated the two germline ends. CDR3 bases: TGTGCCAGCAGCCAACTTTTCGGGTCTGGGGCCAACGTCCTGACTTTC. It encodes CASSQLFGSGANVLTF.

This chain links TRBV12-3 or TRBV12-4 with TRBJ1-5, with 9 bases aligning to TRBD1. The V gene end was trimmed by 8 bases and the J gene end by 5 bases; junction bases not matched to a gene: 13. CDR3 size: 16 residues. As DNA, the CDR3 is TGTGCCAGCCGTTGGCAGGGACAGGGCCCCGATCAGCCCCAGCATTTT. It translates to CASRWQGQGPDQPQHF.

There are a few counts of this clonotype. This chain links TRBV28 with TRBJ2-7, with 7 bases aligning to TRBD1. The V and J ends lost 6 bases and 3 bases, in that order; junction bases with no gene match: 5. CDR1 is MDHEN and CDR2 is SYDVKM in the germline V gene. The CDR3 has 13 amino acids. The CDR3 spells CASSSTGFYEQYV. CDR3 nucleotide sequence: TGTGCCAGCAGCTCGACAGGGTTCTACGAGCAGTACGTC.

This clonotype was detected many times. The V and J genes are TRBV7-2 and TRBJ2-7, with TRBD2 identical over 8 bases. The CDR3 runs to 17 residues. The J segment lost 0 bases and the V segment lost 0 bases, leaving 7 bases of the junction unmatched. The germline CDR1 and CDR2 sequences are SGHTA and FQGNSA. CDR3 nucleotides: TGTGCCAGCAGCTTAGCGCTGACAGCGGGGGACTCCTACGAGCAGTACTTC. This codes for CASSLALTAGDSYEQYF.

The rearrangement uses TRBV18 and TRBJ1-3; maybe TRBD1 (6 bases). V was shortened by 0 bases and J by 3 bases, with 15 bases between the two germline ends. Per germline, CDR1 KGHSH and CDR2 LQKENI. The CDR3 extends over 17 amino acids. The CDR3 coding sequence is TGTGCCAGCTCACCACCGACAGGCCCAGGGCGTGGAAACACCATATATTTT. It specifies CASSPPTGPGRGNTIYF.

As DNA, the CDR3 is TGTGCCAGCAGCCAGGCCAGATCCTCTGGAAACACCATATATTTT. Translating gives CASSQARSSGNTIYF. The genes are TRBV7-6 and TRBJ1-3; D gene ambiguous. CDR3 length: 15 residues. Trimming removed 5 bases from V and 0 bases from J, with 11 bases in between. In germline, CDR1 is SGHVS, CDR2 FNYEAQ.

The chain recombines TRBV20-1 with TRBJ2-3; D not resolved. This CDR3 has 12 amino acids. V shed 4 bases and J shed 3 bases, with 8 bases lying between them. Germline-derived CDR1 and CDR2 are DFQATT and SNEGSKA (reference sequence). CDR3 nucleotide sequence: TGCAGTGCTACCCAGGCGACAGATACGCAGTATTTT. Amino acids: CSATQATDTQYF.

This clonotype has at least ten counts. J is TRBJ2-2 and V is TRBV5-1, with D uncertain. CDR1 and CDR2 (germline): SGHRS, YFSETQ. V gave up 3 bases and J gave up 5 bases, with 20 bases separating them. This CDR3 region has 17 residues. The CDR3 DNA reads as TGCGCCAGCAGCTCCGCGTCCGGTTCAGATTGGACCGGGGAGCTGTTTTTT. This encodes CASSSASGSDWTGELFF.

This clonotype was detected only a few times. The chain carries TRBV13 and TRBJ2-2; D is possibly TRBD2 (6 bases). Trimming removed 10 bases at V and 2 bases at J, with 23 bases between. Germline V gene data show CDR1 as PRHDT and CDR2 as FYEKMQ (reference sequence). This CDR3 has 17 amino acids. This CDR3 is CATRQRGSGRNTGELFF. DNA for the CDR3: TGTGCCACCCGCCAACGTGGTAGCGGAAGAAACACCGGGGAGCTGTTTTTT.

The chain uses TRBV6-5 and TRBJ1-1, with D possibly being TRBD1 (6 bases). The V gene's germline CDR1 is MNHEY and CDR2 SVGAGI. The V end was cut by 1 base, the J end by 5 bases, with 8 bases between. CDR3 length equals 13 residues. DNA of the CDR3: TGTGCCAGCAGTTACTATAGGGGGACTGAAGCTTTCTTT. Translating it yields CASSYYRGTEAFF.

This clonotype was seen a few times. The rearrangement joins TRBV11-2 to TRBJ2-2; D possibly matches TRBD1 or TRBD2 (5 bases each). This CDR3 spans 16 amino acids. Germline CDR1 SGHAT, CDR2 FQNNGV. V was cut by 4 bases and J by 4 bases, with 16 bases left in between. The CDR3 coding sequence is TGTGCCAGCAGCTCACTCCGGGGCCCAGGCACCGGGGAGCTGTTTTTT. Protein: CASSSLRGPGTGELFF.

This clonotype was detected only a few times. V and J are TRBV27 and TRBJ2-1; TRBD1 matches 8 bases. From germline, CDR1 is MNHEY and CDR2 SMNVEV (reference sequence). Trimming took 3 bases from V and 8 from J; bases not matched to a gene: 6. The CDR3 spans 14 residues. The CDR3 sequence: CASSFGTGWDEQFF. The CDR3 nucleotides are TGTGCCAGCAGTTTCGGGACAGGCTGGGATGAGCAGTTCTTC.